This passage covers 18 T cell receptor beta chains from one sample sequenced in a study of T cell responses to AZD1222 COVID-19 vaccine. Assay: immunoSEQ multiplex PCR; the TCRdb copy retains only in-frame clones and omits some. The sample has nearly 110,000 clones; about 85% are singletons. Sequences were derived from peripheral blood, sampled 28 days after the second AZD1222 dose. These receptors were taken from an adult who received the AZD1222 COVID-19 vaccine.

The genes are TRBV9 and TRBJ2-3, with TRBD1 as a possible D gene (5 bases). This CDR3 region has 16 residues. Trimming cost V 0 bases and J 3 bases, with 14 bases left between them. The V gene's germline CDR1 is SGDLS and CDR2 YYNGEE. Here the CDR3 reads CASSVGSSAGTDTQYF. DNA for the CDR3: TGTGCCAGCAGCGTAGGATCCTCAGCAGGGACAGATACGCAGTATTTT.

CDR3 region: CASRRGQEEQPQHF. The CDR3 DNA reads as TGTGCCAGCAGGCGTGGACAGGAGGAGCAGCCCCAGCATTTT. The chain has TRBV6-6 and TRBJ1-5; 7 bases map to TRBD1. Per the germline V gene, CDR1 is MNHNY and CDR2 is SVGAGI (reference sequence). V shed 6 bases, J shed 7 bases, and the junction held 9 bases outside the gene matches. There are 14 residues in the CDR3.

This clone was observed a few times. J is TRBJ2-7 and V is TRBV6-1; D gene ambiguous. CDR1 and CDR2 from the germline V gene are MNHNS and SASEGT. This CDR3 comprises 13 residues. V was shortened by 3 bases and J by 6 bases, with 12 bases between the two germline ends. The CDR3 sequence is CASSEAWDREQYF. The CDR3 nucleotides are TGTGCCAGCAGTGAGGCCTGGGATCGCGAGCAGTACTTC.

This rearrangement joins TRBV19 to TRBJ2-2; D ambiguous. Germline values: CDR1 LNHDA, CDR2 SQIVND (reference sequence). V dropped 5 bases and J dropped 1 base, with 5 bases sitting between them. This CDR3 contains 13 residues. The CDR3 region has the DNA TGTGCCAGTAGTCCCTGGAACACCGGGGAGCTGTTTTTT. Encoded protein: CASSPWNTGELFF.

V and J are TRBV15 and TRBJ2-7; D is undetermined. Germline assignment: CDR1 LNHNV and CDR2 YYDKDF (reference sequence). V lost 3 bases and J 4 bases, leaving 4 bases between the germline ends. The CDR3 runs to 11 residues. CDR3 in DNA: TGTGCCACCAGCAGCCCGTACGAGCAGTACTTC. As protein: CATSSPYEQYF.

The J gene is TRBJ1-1, the V gene TRBV9, with no clear D. Trimming shortened V by 0 bases and J by 3 bases, and 12 bases separated the two germline ends. CDR3 size: 15 residues. Per germline, CDR1 SGDLS and CDR2 YYNGEE. The CDR3 here is CASSVAETPDTEAFF. DNA of the CDR3: TGTGCCAGCAGCGTAGCAGAGACCCCCGACACTGAAGCTTTCTTT.

The chain carries TRBV10-3 and TRBJ2-7; perhaps TRBD1 as D (7 bases). V lost 5 bases and J lost 3, with 14 bases in between. CDR3 length: 14 residues. CDR1 is ENHRY and CDR2 is SYGVKD in the germline V gene. As DNA, the CDR3 is TGTGCCATCAGTCCCAACAGGGGAGGCTACGAGCAGTACTTC. Residues: CAISPNRGGYEQYF.

The V gene is TRBV6-5, the J gene TRBJ2-1, with 7 nucleotides matching TRBD1. This CDR3 is 14 amino acids long. The germline V gene has CDR1 MNHEY and CDR2 SVGAGI. Losses at the gene ends were 4 bases for V and 4 bases for J; bases not matched to a gene: 4. CDR3 sequence reads: CASSWGTDYNEQFF. The CDR3 DNA reads as TGTGCCAGCAGTTGGGGGACAGATTACAATGAGCAGTTCTTC.

The chain joins TRBV7-9 to TRBJ2-5, with 13 bases identical to TRBD2. Germline V gene sequence: CDR1 SEHNR, CDR2 FQNEAQ (reference sequence). The CDR3 contains 17 residues. The V gene end was trimmed by 5 bases and the J gene end by 0 bases; junction bases not matched to a gene: 6. CDR3 region: CASSMGLAGWNQETQYF. The CDR3 region has the DNA TGTGCCAGCAGCATGGGACTAGCGGGGTGGAACCAAGAGACCCAGTACTTC.

The chain links TRBV25-1 to TRBJ2-7, with 10 bases aligning to TRBD1. The CDR3 covers 15 residues. The V gene end was trimmed by 3 bases and the J gene end by 2 bases; junction bases not matched to a gene: 4. CDR1 and CDR2 from the germline V gene are MGHDK and SYGVNS. The chain's CDR3 is CASSDRDRGAYEQYF. The DNA for the CDR3 is TGTGCCAGCAGTGACCGGGACAGGGGAGCCTACGAGCAGTACTTC.

This rearrangement joins TRBV28 to TRBJ2-6; TRBD1 agrees at 9 bases. CDR3 length: 17 residues. The germline CDR1 and CDR2 sequences are MDHEN and SYDVKM. V was clipped by 3 bases and J by 2 bases; unmatched bases: 5. CDR3 sequence: CASSLPGQGPGANVLTF. For the CDR3, the DNA is TGTGCCAGCAGTTTGCCGGGACAGGGACCTGGGGCCAACGTCCTGACTTTC.

This chain uses TRBV4-3 with TRBJ1-6; D is unresolved. V was clipped by 0 bases and J by 8 bases, with 5 bases between them. The CDR3 has 13 amino acids. Germline loops: CDR1 LGHNA, CDR2 YSLEER. CDR3 in amino acids: CASSQDRHSPLHF. The CDR3 nucleotides read TGCGCCAGCAGCCAAGACCGCCATTCACCCCTCCACTTT.

The chain links TRBV7-2 to TRBJ1-3; D perhaps matches TRBD1 (6 bases). Germline V gives CDR1 SGHTA, CDR2 FQGNSA. V lost 1 base, J lost 8 bases, and 15 bases lay in between. This CDR3 is 15 amino acids long. The CDR3 DNA sequence: TGTGCCAGCAGCTTAGTGGGGGGCCCTGGGGACACCATATATTTT. This encodes CASSLVGGPGDTIYF.

The V gene is TRBV24-1, the J gene TRBJ1-2; D unclear. V lost 3 bases and J lost 1, with 5 bases in between. The CDR3 runs to 13 residues. Germline V gene sequence: CDR1 KGHDR, CDR2 SFDVKD. The CDR3 spells CATSDRNNYGYTF. The CDR3 coding sequence is TGTGCCACCAGTGATAGGAATAACTATGGCTACACCTTC.

The rearrangement uses TRBV29-1 and TRBJ1-5; D might be TRBD1 (5 bases). The CDR3 has 14 residues. The ends were cut back, 6 bases at V and 2 bases at J, with 14 bases in the middle. Germline CDR1 and CDR2: SQVTM and ANQGSEA. The CDR3 sequence: CSVRDGTGNQPQHF. The CDR3 DNA sequence: TGCAGCGTGAGGGACGGAACGGGCAATCAGCCCCAGCATTTT.

The rearrangement uses TRBV5-4 and TRBJ2-2; the D gene is possibly TRBD1 (6 bases). This CDR3 spans 15 amino acids. Trimming pared 4 bases from V and 1 base from J, leaving 11 bases between. Germline CDR1 and CDR2: SGHNT and YYREEE (reference sequence). DNA for the CDR3: TGTGCCAGCAGCCCACAGGGATTGAACACCGGGGAGCTGTTTTTT. Protein sequence: CASSPQGLNTGELFF.

The chain employs TRBV7-2 and TRBJ1-1; the D gene is possibly TRBD1 (6 bases). V lost 6 bases and J lost 1, with 9 bases in between. The CDR3 has 13 amino acids. CDR1 is SGHTA, CDR2 FQGNSA, per germline. The CDR3: CASRQGRNTEAFF. Here the CDR3 DNA reads TGTGCCAGCAGACAGGGACGGAACACTGAAGCTTTCTTT.

The chain combines TRBV28 with TRBJ2-7, with D perhaps TRBD1 (5 bases). The CDR3 totals 13 residues. Deletions cut 2 bases from V and 1 base from J, with 6 bases between. The germline V gene encodes CDR1 MDHEN and CDR2 SYDVKM. The CDR3 is CASSLGHSYEQYF. The DNA of the CDR3 is TGTGCCAGCAGTTTAGGACATTCCTACGAGCAGTACTTC. Based on the CDR3 plus reference TRBV28 and TRBJ2-7, the full variable domain is DVKVTQSSRYLVKRTGEKVFLECVQDMDHENMFWYRQDPGLGLRLIYFSYDVKMKEKGDIPEGYSVSREKKERFSLILESASTNQTSMYLCASSLGHSYEQYFGPGTRLTVT.